This section outlines one T cell receptor beta chain sequence together with its context. This sample is part of a study of blood T cell repertoires in COVID-19. At the level of the study: Samples of COVID-19 (acute and convalescent) were obtained from the United States, Italy and Spain. T cells, B-cell-depleted T cells, or PBMCs provided the cDNA or gDNA that served as material.

V trimming: 8 bases; J trimming: 9 bases; junction bases outside the gene matches: 10. The germline CDR1 and CDR2 sequences are MGHRA and YSYEKL. This CDR3 has 13 residues. In the original processing: Reference gene primer amplification gave nucleated cell count estimates. Profiling relied on immunoSEQ multiplex PCR, and the TCRdb table lists in-frame clones only, not all of them. That table gives V, J and clone size, and the DNA gave D and trimming. Of about 130,000 clones listed, around 86% are singletons. Material for sequencing was peripheral blood. This chain uses TRBV4-1 with TRBJ2-1; 7 bases fit TRBD1. This TCR came from a man older than 75 with active or convalescent COVID-19. CDR3 coding DNA: TGCGCCAGCGGAGAGACAGGGCGTCCTGAGCAGTTCTTC. It is translated as CASGETGRPEQFF.